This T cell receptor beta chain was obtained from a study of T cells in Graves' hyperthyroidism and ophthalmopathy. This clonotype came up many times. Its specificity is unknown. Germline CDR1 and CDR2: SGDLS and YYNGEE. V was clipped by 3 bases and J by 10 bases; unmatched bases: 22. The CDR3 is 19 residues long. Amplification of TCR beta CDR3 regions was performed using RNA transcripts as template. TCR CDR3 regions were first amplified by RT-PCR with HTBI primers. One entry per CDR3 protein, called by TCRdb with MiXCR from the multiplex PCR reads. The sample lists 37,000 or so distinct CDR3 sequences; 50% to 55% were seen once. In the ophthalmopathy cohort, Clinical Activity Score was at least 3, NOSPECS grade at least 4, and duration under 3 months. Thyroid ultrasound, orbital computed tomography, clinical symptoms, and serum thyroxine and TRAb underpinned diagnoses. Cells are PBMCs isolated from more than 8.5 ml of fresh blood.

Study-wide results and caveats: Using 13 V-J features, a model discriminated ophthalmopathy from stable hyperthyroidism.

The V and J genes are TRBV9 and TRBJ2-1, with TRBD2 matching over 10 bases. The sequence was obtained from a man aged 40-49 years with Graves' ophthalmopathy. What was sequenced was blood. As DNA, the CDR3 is TGTGCCAGCAGCGCCCCCCGGGGGCTAGCGGGGGCCTCCCGGGGGGAGCAGTTCTTC. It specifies CASSAPRGLAGASRGEQFF.